The rows below give T cell receptor beta chains drawn from one sample of a study of T-cell memory formation after mild COVID-19. TCRdb reprocessed the 5' RACE reads via MiXCR and lists one record per CDR3 protein. The data contain more than 120,000 distinct CDR3 sequences, less than 20% of them singletons. Sequenced input: PBMCs or a T cell subset sorted from them (not recorded which). The receptors come from an adult woman who had mild COVID-19 (a few samples of this study predate the infection). Cell type and time point are not known. Both conserved end residues are trimmed from each CDR3. Where a row states a size, it is once, few, many or the class of an expanded clone; other rows omit it.

15 | TRBJ1-6 | TRBV10-3 | - | AISESPRSSYNSPLH
12 | TRBJ2-7 | TRBV12-3/TRBV12-4 | - | ASLAGDKPYEQY
9 | TRBJ1-5 | TRBV21-1 | - | ASRKKGPQH
9 | TRBJ2-1 | TRBV11-1 | few | AYGGAGEQF
14 | TRBJ2-7 | TRBV5-1 | few | ASSLIVGTGPYEQY
12 | TRBJ2-7 | TRBV7-2 | - | ASSPRTSIHEQY
13 | TRBJ2-2 | TRBV4-3 | - | ASSQELLRTGELF
11 | TRBJ2-3 | TRBV5-5 | few | ASSFWGTDTQY
11 | TRBJ2-7 | TRBV20-1 | - | SAWTSVTYEQY
15 | TRBJ2-3 | TRBV12-3/TRBV12-4 | few | ASSHLIGATSTDTQY
11 | TRBJ2-5 | TRBV18 | - | ASSPRQEETQY
12 | TRBJ1-4 | TRBV12-3/TRBV12-4 | - | ASTIQGINEKLF
12 | TRBJ2-5 | TRBV7-7 | - | ASSLDRTQETQY
15 | TRBJ2-1 | TRBV7-2 | - | ASSLRLAGISYNEQF
11 | TRBJ1-1 | TRBV12-3/TRBV12-4 | few | ASSLGGQHEAF
10 | TRBJ2-7 | TRBV3-1 | few | ASSQSRYEQY
13 | TRBJ1-1 | TRBV12-3/TRBV12-4 | few | ASSSPTGGRTEAF
13 | TRBJ2-3 | TRBV3-1 | - | ASSLLAGITDTQY
14 | TRBJ2-5 | TRBV7-2 | many | ASSLVFTGGEAAQY
13 | TRBJ1-2 | TRBV7-9 | few | ASSYGQGASYGYT
14 | TRBJ2-3 | TRBV10-3 | - | AISEYEAGSTDTQY
14 | TRBJ1-5 | TRBV15 | - | ATRSGQGAGNQPQH
12 | TRBJ2-7 | TRBV6-2/TRBV6-3 | - | ASSPGTGVDEQY
14 | TRBJ1-1 | TRBV18 | few | ASSLQLRGREGEAF
13 | TRBJ2-7 | TRBV18 | - | ASSLGGTGRGEQY
11 | TRBJ2-7 | TRBV10-3 | - | AISEPGSGEQY
12 | TRBJ2-7 | TRBV5-1 | many | ASSWSSGNYEQY
12 | TRBJ2-5 | TRBV5-1 | - | ASSSPTGGETQY
19 | TRBJ2-5 | TRBV6-5 | once | ASSLKSPRLAGGFLQETQY
10 | TRBJ2-7 | TRBV2 | - | ASSAGGYEQY
15 | TRBJ1-2 | TRBV7-9 | - | ASSFRDNKANIYGYT
11 | TRBJ2-7 | TRBV30 | - | AWSLGWGYEQY
10 | TRBJ1-1 | TRBV7-9 | few | ASSPGITEAF
13 | TRBJ2-3 | TRBV6-1 | few | ASSESDSSTDTQY
10 | TRBJ2-7 | TRBV20-1 | few | SARGTTYEQY
10 | TRBJ1-1 | TRBV4-1 | - | ASSQVGGRAF
12 | TRBJ1-4 | TRBV27 | - | ASSPDRPGEKLF
15 | TRBJ2-3 | TRBV4-2 | - | ASSQGLAGSLTDTQY
12 | TRBJ1-4 | TRBV20-1 | few | SALSRQKDEKLF
13 | TRBJ2-1 | TRBV5-1 | many | ASSSQGYPYNEQF